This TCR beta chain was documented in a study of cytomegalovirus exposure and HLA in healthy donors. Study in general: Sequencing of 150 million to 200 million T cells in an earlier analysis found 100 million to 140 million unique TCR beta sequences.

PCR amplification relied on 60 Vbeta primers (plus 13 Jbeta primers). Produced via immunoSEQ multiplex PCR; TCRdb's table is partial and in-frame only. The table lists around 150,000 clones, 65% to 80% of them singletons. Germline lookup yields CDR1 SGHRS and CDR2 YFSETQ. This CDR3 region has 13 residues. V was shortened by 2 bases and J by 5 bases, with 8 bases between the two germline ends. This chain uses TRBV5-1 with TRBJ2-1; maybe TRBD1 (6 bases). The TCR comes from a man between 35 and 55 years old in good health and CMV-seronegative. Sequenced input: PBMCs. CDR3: CASSFAGDNEQFF. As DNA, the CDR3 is TGCGCCAGCAGCTTCGCAGGGGACAATGAGCAGTTCTTC.